The clone carrying this T cell receptor beta chain has more than one count but fewer than ten. This record belongs to a study of blood T cell repertoires in COVID-19. Study summary: From T cells, B-cell-depleted T cells, or PBMCs came the material, which was cDNA or gDNA.

Sequenced by immunoSEQ multiplex PCR; TCRdb stores in-frame clones only, minus some. In the table there are about 340,000 clones, 83% of which are singletons. CDR1 and CDR2 from the germline V gene are SGHTA and FQGNSA. The CDR3 has 14 amino acids. The V and J ends lost 2 bases and 2 bases respectively, with 9 bases between them. The chain couples TRBV7-2 to TRBJ1-2; tentatively, D is TRBD1 (5 bases). This sequence originates from a young man with active or convalescent COVID-19. The sample comprised peripheral blood. CDR3 protein: CASSLRGDNYGYTF. The CDR3, as DNA: TGTGCCAGCAGCTTAAGGGGTGACAACTATGGCTACACCTTC.